This T cell receptor beta chain was sequenced for a study of blood T cell repertoires in COVID-19. Libraries were prepared by immunoSEQ multiplex PCR; TCRdb keeps only in-frame clonotypes and omits some of them. The sample holds hundreds of thousands of clones, about 91% seen once. This CDR3 spans 16 amino acids. The V gene's germline CDR1 is SGHTA and CDR2 FQGNSA. V was pared by 7 bases and J by 0 bases, with 11 bases of the junction left unmatched. This TCR derives from a woman between 18 and 30 years old who had recovered from COVID-19. Sequenced: PBMCs or T cells enriched from blood (not recorded which). The rearrangement links TRBV7-2 to TRBJ1-1; 7 positions match TRBD1. CDR3: CASIRDSTLMNTEAFF. The DNA for the CDR3 is TGTGCCAGCATTCGGGACAGTACTCTAATGAACACTGAAGCTTTCTTT.